This TCR beta chain was identified during a study of regulatory T cells in long-lasting Graves disease. The study's findings and limits: Segments TRBV28, TRBJ1-2 and TRBJ2-5 showed preferential usage in persistent disease.

This clonotype was recorded many times. Its target is unknown. Library construction for TCR beta used iRepertoire HTBI primers and Arm-PCR of CDR3 regions. TCRdb reprocessed the multiplex PCR reads with MiXCR, giving one entry per CDR3 protein. The table records about 440,000 distinct CDR3 sequences, approximately 15% of them present only once. The time point denotes: newly diagnosed GD, antithyroid drugs for less than 3 months. PBMCs were the source of the RNA used for TCR sequencing. V was trimmed by 2 bases and J by 3 bases, leaving 10 bases between them. Germline assignment: CDR1 MDHEN and CDR2 SYDVKM. The CDR3 runs to 14 residues. These data are also associated with another study on T cells in Graves' hyperthyroidism and ophthalmopathy. This second study says: Onset of ophthalmopathy came a median 6.5 months after the model predicted it.

The material was peripheral blood mononuclear cells (PBMCs), obtained at new diagnosis, from a patient treated with antithyroid drugs. This chain connects TRBV28 to TRBJ1-2; D remains ambiguous. This clonotype was obtained from a woman aged 25 to 39 with Graves disease. The DNA for the CDR3 is TGTGCCAGCAGTTTAAACCCACCTTACTATGGCTACACCTTC. It specifies CASSLNPPYYGYTF.